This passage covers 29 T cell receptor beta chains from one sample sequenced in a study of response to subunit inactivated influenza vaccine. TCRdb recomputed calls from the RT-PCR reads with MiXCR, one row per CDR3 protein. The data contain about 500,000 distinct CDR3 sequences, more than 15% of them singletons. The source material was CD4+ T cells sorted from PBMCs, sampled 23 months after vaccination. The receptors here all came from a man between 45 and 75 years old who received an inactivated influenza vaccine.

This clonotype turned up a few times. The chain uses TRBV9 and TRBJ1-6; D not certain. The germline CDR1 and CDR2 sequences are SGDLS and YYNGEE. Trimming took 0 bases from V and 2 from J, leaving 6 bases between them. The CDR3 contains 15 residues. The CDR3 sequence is CASSVARTYNSPLHF. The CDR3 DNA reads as TGTGCCAGCAGCGTAGCTCGCACCTATAATTCACCCCTCCACTTT.

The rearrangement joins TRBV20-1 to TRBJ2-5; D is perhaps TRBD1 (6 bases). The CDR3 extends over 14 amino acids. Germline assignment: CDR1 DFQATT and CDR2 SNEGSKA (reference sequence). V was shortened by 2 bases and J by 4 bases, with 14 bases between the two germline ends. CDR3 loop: CSARRIGGGETQYF. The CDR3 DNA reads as TGCAGTGCTAGACGTATAGGGGGTGGAGAGACCCAGTACTTC.

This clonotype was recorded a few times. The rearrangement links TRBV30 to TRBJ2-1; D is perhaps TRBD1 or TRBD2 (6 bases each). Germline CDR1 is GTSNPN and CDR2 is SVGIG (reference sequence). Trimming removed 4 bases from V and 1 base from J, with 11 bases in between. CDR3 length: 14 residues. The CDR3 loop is CAWNRGASYNEQFF. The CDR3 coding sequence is TGTGCCTGGAATAGGGGGGCGTCCTACAATGAGCAGTTCTTC.

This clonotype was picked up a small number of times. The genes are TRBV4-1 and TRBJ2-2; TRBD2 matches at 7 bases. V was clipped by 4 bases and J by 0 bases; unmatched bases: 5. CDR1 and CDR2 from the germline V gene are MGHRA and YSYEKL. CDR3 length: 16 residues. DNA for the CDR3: TGCGCCAGCAGCCCTAGCGGACACGCGAACACCGGGGAGCTGTTTTTT. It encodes CASSPSGHANTGELFF.

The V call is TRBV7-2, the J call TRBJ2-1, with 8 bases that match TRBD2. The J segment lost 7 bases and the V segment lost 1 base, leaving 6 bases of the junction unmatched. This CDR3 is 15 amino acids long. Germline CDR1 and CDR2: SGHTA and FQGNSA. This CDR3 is CASSLEAGVSNEQFF. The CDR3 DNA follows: TGTGCCAGCAGCTTAGAAGCGGGAGTAAGTAATGAGCAGTTCTTC. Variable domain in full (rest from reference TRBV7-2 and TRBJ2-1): GAGVSQSPSNKVTEKGKDVELRCDPISGHTALYWYRQSLGQGLEFLIYFQGNSAPDKSGLPSDRFSAERTGGSVSTLTIQRTQQEDSAVYLCASSLEAGVSNEQFFGPGTRLTVL.

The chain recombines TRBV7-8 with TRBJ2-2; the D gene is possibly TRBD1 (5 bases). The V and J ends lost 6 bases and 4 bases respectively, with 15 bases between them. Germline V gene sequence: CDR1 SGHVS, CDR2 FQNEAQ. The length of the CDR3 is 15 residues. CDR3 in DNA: TGTGCCAGCAGACTCAGGGAAGTAGTCACCGGGGAGCTGTTTTTT. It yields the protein CASRLREVVTGELFF.

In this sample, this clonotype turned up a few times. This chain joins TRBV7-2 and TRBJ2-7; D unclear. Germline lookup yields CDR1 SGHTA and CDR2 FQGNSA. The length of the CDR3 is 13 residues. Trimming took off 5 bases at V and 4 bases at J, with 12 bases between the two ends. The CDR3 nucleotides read TGTGCCAGCAGCCCCGGCCTTCCATACGAGCAGTACTTC. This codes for CASSPGLPYEQYF.

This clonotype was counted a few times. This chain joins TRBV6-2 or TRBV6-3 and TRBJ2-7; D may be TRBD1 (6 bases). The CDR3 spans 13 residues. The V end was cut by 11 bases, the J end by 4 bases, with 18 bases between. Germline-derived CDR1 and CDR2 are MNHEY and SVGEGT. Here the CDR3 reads CAGGPGQAYEQYF. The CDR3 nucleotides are TGTGCCGGCGGACCGGGACAAGCGTACGAGCAGTACTTC.

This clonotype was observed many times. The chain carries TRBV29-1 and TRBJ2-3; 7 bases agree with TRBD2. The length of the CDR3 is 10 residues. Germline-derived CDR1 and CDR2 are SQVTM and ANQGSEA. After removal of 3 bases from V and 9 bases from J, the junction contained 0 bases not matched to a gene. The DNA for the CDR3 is TGCAGCGTTGAGACTAGCACGCAGTATTTT. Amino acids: CSVETSTQYF.

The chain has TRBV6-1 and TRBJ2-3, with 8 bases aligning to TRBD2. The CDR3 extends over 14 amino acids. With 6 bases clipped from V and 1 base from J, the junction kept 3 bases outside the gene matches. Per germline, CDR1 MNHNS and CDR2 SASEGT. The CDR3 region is CASRKAGGTDTQYF. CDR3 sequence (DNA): TGTGCCAGCAGGAAAGCGGGAGGCACAGATACGCAGTATTTT.

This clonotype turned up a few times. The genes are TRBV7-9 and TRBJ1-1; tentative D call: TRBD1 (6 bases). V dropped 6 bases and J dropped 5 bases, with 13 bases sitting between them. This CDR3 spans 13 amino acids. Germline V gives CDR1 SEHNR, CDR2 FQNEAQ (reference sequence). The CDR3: CASRPGTSTEAFF. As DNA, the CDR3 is TGTGCCAGCAGGCCGGGGACATCGACTGAAGCTTTCTTT. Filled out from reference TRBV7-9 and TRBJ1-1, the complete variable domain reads DTGVSQNPRHKITKRGQNVTFRCDPISEHNRLYWYRQTLGQGPEFLTYFQNEAQLEKSRLLSDRFSAERPKGSFSTLEIQRTEQGDSAMYLCASRPGTSTEAFFGQGTRLTVV.

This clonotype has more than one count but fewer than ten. In DNA, the CDR3 is TGCGCCAGCAGCCAACAGGCCCCTGGCTCCTACGAGCAGTACTTC. Residues: CASSQQAPGSYEQYF. The genes are TRBV4-3 and TRBJ2-7, with D hard to call. The germline V gene has CDR1 LGHNA and CDR2 YSLEER. The CDR3 consists of 15 residues. The V end was cut by 2 bases, the J end by 0 bases, with 11 bases between.

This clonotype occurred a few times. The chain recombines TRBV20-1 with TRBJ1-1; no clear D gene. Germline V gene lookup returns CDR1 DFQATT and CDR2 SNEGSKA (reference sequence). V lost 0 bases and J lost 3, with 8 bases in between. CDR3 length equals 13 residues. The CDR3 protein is CSAREAGDTEAFF. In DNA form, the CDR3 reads TGCAGTGCTAGAGAAGCCGGGGACACTGAAGCTTTCTTT.

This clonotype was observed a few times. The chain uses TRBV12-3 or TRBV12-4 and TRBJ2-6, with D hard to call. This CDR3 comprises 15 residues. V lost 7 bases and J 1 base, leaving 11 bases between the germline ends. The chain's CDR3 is CASTMWISGANVLTF. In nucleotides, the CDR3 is TGTGCCAGCACTATGTGGATTTCTGGGGCCAACGTCCTGACTTTC.

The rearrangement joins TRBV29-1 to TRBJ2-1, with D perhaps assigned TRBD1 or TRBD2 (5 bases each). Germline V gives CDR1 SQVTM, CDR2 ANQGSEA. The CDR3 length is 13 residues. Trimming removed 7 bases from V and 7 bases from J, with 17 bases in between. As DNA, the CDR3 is TGCAGCGCTCGGGGACGGGGAAAAAATGAGCAGTTCTTC. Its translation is CSARGRGKNEQFF.

CDR3 DNA: TGCGCCAGCAGCTTATCTGGGGGGAGGACGGGCTACACCTTC. It encodes CASSLSGGRTGYTF. This chain links TRBV5-1 with TRBJ1-2, with a weak D call TRBD1 (5 bases). This CDR3 region has 14 residues. Germline V CDR1 and CDR2: SGHRS, YFSETQ. The V and J ends lost 2 bases and 8 bases respectively, with 16 bases between them.

The CDR3 loop is CASSPHRGGGTVNEQFF. The CDR3 DNA is TGTGCCAGCAGCCCCCACAGAGGCGGTGGGACAGTGAATGAGCAGTTCTTC. V is TRBV7-8 and J is TRBJ2-1; TRBD1 matches at 7 bases. The CDR3 totals 17 residues. J was trimmed by 7 bases and V by 5 bases; bases with no gene match: 17. CDR1 is SGHVS and CDR2 is FQNEAQ in the germline V gene.

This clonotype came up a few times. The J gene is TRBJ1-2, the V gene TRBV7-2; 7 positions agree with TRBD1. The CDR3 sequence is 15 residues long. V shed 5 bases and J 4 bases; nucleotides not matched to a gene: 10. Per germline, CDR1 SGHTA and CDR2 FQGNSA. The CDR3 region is CASSPNPGQSYGYTF. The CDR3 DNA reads TGTGCCAGCAGCCCAAACCCGGGACAGTCCTATGGCTACACCTTC.

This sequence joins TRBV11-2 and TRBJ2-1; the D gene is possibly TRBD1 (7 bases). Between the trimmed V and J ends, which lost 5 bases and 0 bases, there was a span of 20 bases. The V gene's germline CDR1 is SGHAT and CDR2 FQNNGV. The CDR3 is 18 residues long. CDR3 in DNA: TGTGCCAGCAGCCGAGGACAGGAGGGTCTCTCCTCCTACAATGAGCAGTTCTTC. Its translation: CASSRGQEGLSSYNEQFF.

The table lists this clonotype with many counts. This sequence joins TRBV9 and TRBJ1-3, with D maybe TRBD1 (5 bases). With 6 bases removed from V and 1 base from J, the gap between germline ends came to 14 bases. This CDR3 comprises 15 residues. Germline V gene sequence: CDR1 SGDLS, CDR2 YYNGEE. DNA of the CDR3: TGTGCCAGCACACCGGGGGATAGGTCTGGAAACACCATATATTTT. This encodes CASTPGDRSGNTIYF. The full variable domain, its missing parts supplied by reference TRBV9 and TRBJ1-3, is DSGVTQTPKHLITATGQRVTLRCSPRSGDLSVYWYQQSLDQGLQFLIQYYNGEERAKGNILERFSAQQFPDLHSELNLSSLELGDSALYFCASTPGDRSGNTIYFGEGSWLTVV.

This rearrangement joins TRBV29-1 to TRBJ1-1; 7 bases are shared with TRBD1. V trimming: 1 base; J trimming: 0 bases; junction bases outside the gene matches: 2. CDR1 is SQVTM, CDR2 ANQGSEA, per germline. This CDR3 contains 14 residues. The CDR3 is CSVEGGQLNTEAFF. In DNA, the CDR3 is TGCAGCGTTGAAGGGGGACAGCTGAACACTGAAGCTTTCTTT. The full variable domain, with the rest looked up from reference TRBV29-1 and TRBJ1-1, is SAVISQKPSRDICQRGTSLTIQCQVDSQVTMMFWYRQQPGQSLTLIATANQGSEATYESGFVIDKFPISRPNLTFSTLTVSNMSPEDSSIYLCSVEGGQLNTEAFFGQGTRLTVV.

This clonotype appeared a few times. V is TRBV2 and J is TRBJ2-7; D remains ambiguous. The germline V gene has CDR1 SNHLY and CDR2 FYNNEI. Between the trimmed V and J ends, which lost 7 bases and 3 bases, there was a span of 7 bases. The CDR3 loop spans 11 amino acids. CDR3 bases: TGTGCCAGCAATATCGACTACGAGCAGTACTTC. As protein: CASNIDYEQYF. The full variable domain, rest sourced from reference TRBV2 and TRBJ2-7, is EPEVTQTPSHQVTQMGQEVILRCVPISNHLYFYWYRQILGQKVEFLVSFYNNEISEKSEIFDDQFSVERPDGSNFTLKIRSTKLEDSAMYFCASNIDYEQYFGPGTRLTVT.

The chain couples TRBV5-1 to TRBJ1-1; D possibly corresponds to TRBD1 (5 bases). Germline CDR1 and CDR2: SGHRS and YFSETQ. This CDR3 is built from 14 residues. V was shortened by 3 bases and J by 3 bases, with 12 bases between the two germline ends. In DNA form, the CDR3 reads TGCGCCAGCAGCTCCCAGGGCACATACACTGAAGCTTTCTTT. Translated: CASSSQGTYTEAFF.

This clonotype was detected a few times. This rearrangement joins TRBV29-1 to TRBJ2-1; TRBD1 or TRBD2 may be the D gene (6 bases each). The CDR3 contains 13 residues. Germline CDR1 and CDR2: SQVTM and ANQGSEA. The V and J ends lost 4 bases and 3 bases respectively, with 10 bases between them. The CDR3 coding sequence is TGCAGCGTTGGGGGGGCGTTCTACAATGAGCAGTTCTTC. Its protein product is CSVGGAFYNEQFF.

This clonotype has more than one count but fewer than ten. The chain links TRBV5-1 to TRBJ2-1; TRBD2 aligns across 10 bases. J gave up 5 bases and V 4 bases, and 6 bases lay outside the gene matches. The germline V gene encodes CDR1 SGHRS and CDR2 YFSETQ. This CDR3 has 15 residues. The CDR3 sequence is CASSQLAGIDNEQFF. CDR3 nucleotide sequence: TGCGCCAGCAGCCAACTAGCGGGGATTGACAATGAGCAGTTCTTC.

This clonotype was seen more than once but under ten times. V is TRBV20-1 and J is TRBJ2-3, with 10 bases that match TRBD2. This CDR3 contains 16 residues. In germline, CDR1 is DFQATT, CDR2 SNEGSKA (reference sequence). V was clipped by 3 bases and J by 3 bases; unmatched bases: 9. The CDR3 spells CSARVFLAGATDTQYF. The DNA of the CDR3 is TGCAGTGCTAGGGTTTTTCTAGCGGGGGCAACAGATACGCAGTATTTT.

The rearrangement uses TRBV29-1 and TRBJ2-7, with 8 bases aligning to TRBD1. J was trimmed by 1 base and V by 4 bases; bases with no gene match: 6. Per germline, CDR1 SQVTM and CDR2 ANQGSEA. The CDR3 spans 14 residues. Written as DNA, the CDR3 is TGCAGCGTTGCGCACGGACAGGGATCCTACGAGCAGTACTTC. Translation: CSVAHGQGSYEQYF.

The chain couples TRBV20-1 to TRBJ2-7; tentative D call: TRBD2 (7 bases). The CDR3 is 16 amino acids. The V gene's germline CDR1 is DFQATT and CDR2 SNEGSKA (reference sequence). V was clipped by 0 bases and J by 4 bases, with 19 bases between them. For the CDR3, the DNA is TGCAGTGCTAGAGATTTTAACTCCGGGGGGCGTTACGAGCAGTACTTC. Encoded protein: CSARDFNSGGRYEQYF.

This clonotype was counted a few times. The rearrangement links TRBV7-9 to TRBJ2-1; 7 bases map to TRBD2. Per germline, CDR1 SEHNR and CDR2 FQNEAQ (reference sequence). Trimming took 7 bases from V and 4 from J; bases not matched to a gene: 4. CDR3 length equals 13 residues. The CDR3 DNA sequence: TGTGCCAGCATTCCGGGGGGATACAATGAGCAGTTCTTC. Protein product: CASIPGGYNEQFF.